The source of this T cell receptor beta chain is a study of cytomegalovirus exposure and HLA in healthy donors. Use of 60 Vbeta and 13 Jbeta primers characterized the PCR. Libraries were prepared by immunoSEQ multiplex PCR; TCRdb keeps only in-frame clonotypes and omits some of them. This sample carries about 150,000 clones, roughly 85% of them seen once, and the ten largest clones take around 0.7%. The CDR3 extends over 16 amino acids. CDR1 and CDR2 from the germline V gene are GTSNPN and SVGIG (reference sequence). The trim removed 0 bases at V and 7 bases at J, leaving 10 bases unmatched. This chain links TRBV30 with TRBJ2-2; TRBD1 agrees at 8 bases. The sequenced material came from PBMCs. The clonotype comes from a male donor in good health and CMV-seronegative. The CDR3 coding sequence is TGTGCCTGGAGTGTAACAACAGGGGGTATTTACGGGGAGCTGTTTTTT. It codes for CAWSVTTGGIYGELFF.